This passage covers 6 T cell receptor beta chains from one sample sequenced in a study of cytotoxic CD8 clonotypes in ibrutinib-treated CLL. Only in-frame clones appear in the TCRdb table, and some are missing; sequencing was by immunoSEQ multiplex PCR. The top ten hold over 10% of the sample, which has some 200,000 clones, 60% to 80% seen once. This specimen was PBMCs, taken after 12 months of ibrutinib treatment. These receptors came from a human donor with chronic lymphocytic leukemia.

The V call is TRBV18, the J call TRBJ1-4; D call uncertain. The length of the CDR3 is 15 residues. The ends were cut back, 6 bases at V and 3 bases at J, with 14 bases in the middle. Germline loops: CDR1 KGHSH, CDR2 LQKENI. The CDR3 region has the DNA TGTGCCAGCTCGCCTCAAGACGGGTCTAATGAAAAACTGTTTTTT. Encoded protein: CASSPQDGSNEKLFF.

V usage is TRBV29-1 and J usage is TRBJ2-1, with a tentative D call TRBD2 (5 bases). This CDR3 contains 12 residues. Germline V CDR1 and CDR2: SQVTM, ANQGSEA. Trimming cost V 8 bases and J 4 bases, with 12 bases left between them. Here the CDR3 DNA reads TGCAGCACGGAGGAGGATTACAATGAGCAGTTCTTC. This gives the protein CSTEEDYNEQFF.

The chain has TRBV7-8 and TRBJ1-1; TRBD1 matches 8 bases. J gave up 1 base and V 4 bases, and 2 bases lay outside the gene matches. Germline V lookup: CDR1 SGHVS, CDR2 FQNEAQ. This CDR3 spans 14 amino acids. The CDR3 DNA follows: TGTGCCAGCAGCTCAACAGGGGGGAACACTGAAGCTTTCTTT. Translated: CASSSTGGNTEAFF.

The chain is built from TRBV30 and TRBJ1-6; possible D gene TRBD1, 5 bases. This CDR3 contains 15 residues. The germline V and J ends were trimmed by 3 bases and 4 bases, with 13 bases remaining between them. Germline V gene lookup returns CDR1 GTSNPN and CDR2 SVGIG (reference sequence). The CDR3 sequence: CAWRVTGRYNSPLHF. In DNA, the CDR3 is TGTGCCTGGAGGGTCACGGGACGGTATAATTCACCCCTCCACTTT.

This chain links TRBV6-1 with TRBJ2-2; TRBD1 might be the D (6 bases). The CDR3 has 14 residues. Germline values: CDR1 MNHNS, CDR2 SASEGT. V lost 10 bases and J 1 base, leaving 13 bases between the germline ends. This chain's CDR3 is CAMRPGQNTGELFF. The CDR3, as DNA: TGTGCCATGCGACCGGGACAGAACACCGGGGAGCTGTTTTTT.

The chain joins TRBV7-9 to TRBJ2-5, with unresolved D. This CDR3 comprises 14 residues. CDR1 is SEHNR and CDR2 is FQNEAQ in the germline V gene (reference sequence). V was trimmed by 2 bases and J by 2 bases, leaving 9 bases between them. CDR3 sequence: CASSLSRKQETQYF. DNA for the CDR3: TGTGCCAGCAGCTTAAGCAGGAAACAAGAGACCCAGTACTTC.